The T cell receptor beta chain under discussion was sequenced for a study of blood T cells in healthy people across ages (dated by TCRdb to between 2014 and 2017). For the wider study: In model experiments, roughly one uniquely barcoded TCR beta cDNA molecule per two T cells was captured by template switching. Using deep sequencing normalized with unique cDNA molecular identifiers, the study measured how TCR beta repertoire diversity changes with age. Four age groups were formed from the donors: young (average approximately 15 years), middle-aged (just under 40), aged (approximately 60) and long-lived (around 80). Two additional independent replicas of 1 million unique cDNA reads from the same blood draw were analyzed for two donors (one aged 18 to 30 and one aged 80 or older).

Trimming at the junction amounts to 5 bases on V and 6 bases on J, and the germline ends lie 14 bases apart. From its cysteine to its phenylalanine, the CDR3 spans 14 amino acids. The kept DNA is CDR3 alone, 42 bases in frame from the first base. What the study reported, not specific to this receptor: Because profiling used bulk unsorted PBMCs, naive and antigen-experienced compartments could not be compared conclusively. Estimates of total diversity based on one million sequenced T cells were considered lower bounds and underestimates. As age increased, observed TCR beta diversity per million T cells dropped in a roughly linear way, and a significant reduction was already evident by age roughly 40. Observed TCR beta diversity correlated strongly with the percentage of naive T cells measured by flow cytometry. Donor CMV infection status was unknown, potentially confounding age-related changes in expanded clonotypes. Compared with the aged group, more naive CD4+ T cells, fewer expanded clones and increased TCR diversity were shown by the long-lived group, suggesting age selection.

Library method: 5' RACE. Sequencer: Illumina HiSeq 2500. The second PCR ran for about 7 to 11 cycles and used a J-beta primer mix along with a sample-barcoded 5' primer. A unique molecular identifier was introduced onto each TCR beta cDNA molecule by a template-switch 5' adaptor carrying 12 random nucleotides. Each sample yielded at least 3 million CDR3-containing paired-end reads. All of the RNA was converted into first-strand cDNA using the Mint cDNA synthesis kit, with a TRBC-specific oligonucleotide serving as the primer. Following uracil-DNA glycosylase treatment, a first 18-cycle PCR with universal primers M1SS and BC2_uni_R was performed on all cDNA. Processing in the source paper ran as follows. Each sample was normalized by randomly selecting 1 million high-quality reads, each carrying a distinct molecular identifier. Reads with shared molecular identifiers were discarded instead of being binned into consensus sequences. MiTCR, set to a Q25 quality threshold and the strictest error-elimination algorithm, was used for CDR3 identification, clonotype clustering and error correction. Lower-bound total TCR beta diversity was estimated with a nonparametric unseen species model using Euler transformation. Using fastp trimming at Q25 and MiXCR clonotype assembly, TCRdb reanalyzed the public sequencing data and kept in-frame beta chains. All rows with the same CDR3 protein become a single entry with the most common DNA and genes. TCRdb assigned the V and J calls; the authors' analysis was not used. Counted in this sample were more than 900,000 distinct CDR3 sequences; almost 30% of them appeared once. The ten largest clones add up to 10% of the sample.

The donors were roughly 39 Caucasian individuals from Russia, aged roughly 6 to 100 years, who were systemically healthy. Roughly 9 milliliters of peripheral blood were drawn from each donor into EDTA-treated Vacutainer tubes. Ficoll-Paque density-gradient centrifugation was used to isolate PBMCs, with at least 7 million obtained per sample. Trizol reagent was used to extract total RNA from the PBMCs, yielding at least 5 micrograms per sample. Naive CD45RAhigh/CD27high T cell percentages were measured by flow cytometry on a PBMC aliquot from every donor. Regarding this clonotype: Its antigen has not been determined. Base qualities are not recorded, but no much larger clone differs from it by a single base.

The same sample was also studied in work on T cells of mothers and their children. Per the second study: Donors were nine systemically healthy Caucasian individuals: three mothers and their six children. cDNA synthesis used all of the extracted RNA, with approximately 1.4 ug of RNA in each 15 ul reaction. Sample barcodes and 2-4 random nucleotides were added via the M1S primer in the second PCR. More than 9 million TCR beta CDR3 reads were obtained from each mother, and some 3.2 million reads were obtained from each child. Thymic selection similarly shapes TCR recombination output in related and unrelated pairs, with minor effect from inherited differences. Related mother-child pairs always showed normalized repertoire overlap that was slightly higher than in unrelated mother-child pairs, though the difference was never significant. Persistent microchimeric T cell clones were not detected, at a sensitivity of approximately 100 clones per million clonotypes. In the study, deep NGS was used to compare the TCR beta repertoires of mothers and children, and features distinguishing related mother-child pairs from unrelated individuals were sought. On average, the children were 11 +/- 4 years old, while the mothers were 40 +/- 4 years old. After adapter ligation was performed with NEBNext reagents, the libraries were sequenced on an Illumina HiSeq 2000 with 100+100 nt paired-end reads. To prevent cross-contamination, the mother and child libraries were prepared one month apart and sequenced in separate runs. For each donor, somewhere between roughly 450,000 and 2,100,000 distinct TCR beta clonotypes were identified. Naive TCR beta clonotypes were estimated from low-frequency clonotypes matched to each donor's FACS-determined naive share, without sorting.

In this chain, TRBV12-3 or TRBV12-4 is recombined with TRBJ1-5; 6 matching bases give a weak D call of TRBD1. This receptor was taken from a woman between 40 and 55 years old in good health. The specimen sequenced was blood. CDR3 region: CASSRLGGRQPQHF. The DNA is TGTGCCAGCAGTAGACTGGGGGGGCGTCAGCCCCAGCATTTT.